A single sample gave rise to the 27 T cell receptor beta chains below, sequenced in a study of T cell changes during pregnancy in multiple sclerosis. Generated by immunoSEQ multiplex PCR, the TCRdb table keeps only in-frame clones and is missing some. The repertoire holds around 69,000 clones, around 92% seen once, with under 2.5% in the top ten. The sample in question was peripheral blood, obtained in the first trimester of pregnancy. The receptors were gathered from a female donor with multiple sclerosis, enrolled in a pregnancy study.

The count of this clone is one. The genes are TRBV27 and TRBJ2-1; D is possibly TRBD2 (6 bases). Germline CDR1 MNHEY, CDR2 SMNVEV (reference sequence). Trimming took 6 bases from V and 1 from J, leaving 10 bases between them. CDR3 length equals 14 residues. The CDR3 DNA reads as TGTGCCAGCAGCTCAGGGACTTCCTACAATGAGCAGTTCTTC. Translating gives CASSSGTSYNEQFF.

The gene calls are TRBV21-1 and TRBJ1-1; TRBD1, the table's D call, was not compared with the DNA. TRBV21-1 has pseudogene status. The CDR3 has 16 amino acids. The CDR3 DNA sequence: TGTGCCAGCAGCAAAGAAAGGGGCAGGAGGAACACTGAAGCTTTCTTT. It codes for CASSKERGRRNTEAFF.

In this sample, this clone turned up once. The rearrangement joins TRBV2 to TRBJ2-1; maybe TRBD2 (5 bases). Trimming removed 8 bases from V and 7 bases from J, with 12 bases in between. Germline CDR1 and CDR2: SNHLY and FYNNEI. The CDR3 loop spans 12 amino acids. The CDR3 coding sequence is TGTGCCAGCGCAACTAGTTCGAATGAGCAGTTCTTC. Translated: CASATSSNEQFF. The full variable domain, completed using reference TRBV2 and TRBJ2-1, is EPEVTQTPSHQVTQMGQEVILRCVPISNHLYFYWYRQILGQKVEFLVSFYNNEISEKSEIFDDQFSVERPDGSNFTLKIRSTKLEDSAMYFCASATSSNEQFFGPGTRLTVL.

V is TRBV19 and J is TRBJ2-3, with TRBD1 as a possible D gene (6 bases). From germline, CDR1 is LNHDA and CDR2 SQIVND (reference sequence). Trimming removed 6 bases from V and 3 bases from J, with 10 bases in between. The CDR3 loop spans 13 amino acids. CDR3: CASSPGVTDTQYF. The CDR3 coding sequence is TGTGCCAGTAGCCCAGGGGTGACAGATACGCAGTATTTT.

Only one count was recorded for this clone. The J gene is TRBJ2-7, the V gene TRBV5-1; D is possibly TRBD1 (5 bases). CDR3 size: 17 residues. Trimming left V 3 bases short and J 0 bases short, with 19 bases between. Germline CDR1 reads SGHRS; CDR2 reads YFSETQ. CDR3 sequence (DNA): TGCGCCAGCAGCTATTACTCGAGTGGGGCTACCTCCTACGAGCAGTACTTC. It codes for CASSYYSSGATSYEQYF.

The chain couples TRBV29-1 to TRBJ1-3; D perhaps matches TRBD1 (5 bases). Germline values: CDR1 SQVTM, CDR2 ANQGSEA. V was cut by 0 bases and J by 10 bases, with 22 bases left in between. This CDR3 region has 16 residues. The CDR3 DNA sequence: TGCAGCGTTGAAGATAAGGCGGCAGTCGAAAGGGGAACCATATATTTT. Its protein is CSVEDKAAVERGTIYF.

The CDR3 here is CASSEGTSGRTDTQYF. The CDR3 coding sequence is TGTGCCAGCAGCGAAGGGACTAGCGGGCGCACAGATACGCAGTATTTT. J is TRBJ2-3 and V is TRBV9; 12 bases fit TRBD2. Germline loops: CDR1 SGDLS, CDR2 YYNGEE. There are 16 residues in the CDR3. J lost 1 base, V lost 3 bases, and 3 bases had no gene match.

DNA for the CDR3: TGTGCCAGCAGTTTTCTGAGACAGGGGATCTCTGGGGCCAACGTCCTGACTTTC. This sequence encodes CASSFLRQGISGANVLTF. The genes are TRBV28 and TRBJ2-6; 8 bases fit TRBD1. V was pared by 3 bases and J by 0 bases, with 7 bases of the junction left unmatched. The CDR3 covers 18 residues. Germline CDR1 reads MDHEN; CDR2 reads SYDVKM.

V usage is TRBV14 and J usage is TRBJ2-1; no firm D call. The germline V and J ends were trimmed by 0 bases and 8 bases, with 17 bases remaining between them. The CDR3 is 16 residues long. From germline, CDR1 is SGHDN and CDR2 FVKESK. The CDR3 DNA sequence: TGTGCCAGCAGCCAAGATCTTGTTTTCCGGTACGATGAGCAGTTCTTC. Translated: CASSQDLVFRYDEQFF.

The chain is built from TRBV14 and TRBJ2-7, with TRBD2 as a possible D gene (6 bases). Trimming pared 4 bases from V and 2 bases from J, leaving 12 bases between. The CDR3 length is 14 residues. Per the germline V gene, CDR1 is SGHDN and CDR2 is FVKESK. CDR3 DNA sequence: TGTGCCAGCAGCCCGGGACTCGGCACCTACGAGCAGTACTTC. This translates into CASSPGLGTYEQYF.

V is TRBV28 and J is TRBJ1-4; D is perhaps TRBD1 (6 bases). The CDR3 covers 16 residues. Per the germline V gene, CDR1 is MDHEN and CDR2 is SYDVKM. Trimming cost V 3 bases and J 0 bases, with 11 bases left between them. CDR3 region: CASSLGTGTTNEKLFF. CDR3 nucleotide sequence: TGTGCCAGCAGTTTGGGCACAGGGACAACTAATGAAAAACTGTTTTTT. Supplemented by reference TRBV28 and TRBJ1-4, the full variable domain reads DVKVTQSSRYLVKRTGEKVFLECVQDMDHENMFWYRQDPGLGLRLIYFSYDVKMKEKGDIPEGYSVSREKKERFSLILESASTNQTSMYLCASSLGTGTTNEKLFFGSGTQLSVL.

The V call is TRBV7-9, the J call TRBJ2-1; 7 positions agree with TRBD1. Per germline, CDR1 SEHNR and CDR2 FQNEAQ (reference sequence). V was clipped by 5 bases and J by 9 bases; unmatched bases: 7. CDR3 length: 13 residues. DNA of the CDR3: TGTGCCAGCAGCCCAAACAGGGGTGTTGAGCAGTTCTTC. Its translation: CASSPNRGVEQFF.

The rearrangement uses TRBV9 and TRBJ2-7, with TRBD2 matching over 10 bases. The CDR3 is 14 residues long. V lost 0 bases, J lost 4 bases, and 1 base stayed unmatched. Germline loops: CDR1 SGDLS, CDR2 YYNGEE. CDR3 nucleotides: TGTGCCAGCAGCGTAGCTAGCGGGAGTTACGAGCAGTACTTC. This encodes CASSVASGSYEQYF.

The CDR3 nucleotides are TGTGCCAGCAGCCTCCGCCGGGATAACACTGAAGCTTTCTTT. Amino acid sequence: CASSLRRDNTEAFF. The chain uses TRBV7-2 and TRBJ1-1; unclear D gene. Trimming left V 5 bases short and J 2 bases short, with 12 bases between. The germline V gene encodes CDR1 SGHTA and CDR2 FQGNSA. The CDR3 runs to 14 residues.

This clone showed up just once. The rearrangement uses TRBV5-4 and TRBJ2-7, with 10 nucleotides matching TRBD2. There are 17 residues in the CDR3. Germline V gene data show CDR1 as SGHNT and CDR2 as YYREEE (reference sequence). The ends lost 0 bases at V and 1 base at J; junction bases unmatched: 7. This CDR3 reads CASSLGGSSGRSYEQYF. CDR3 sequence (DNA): TGTGCCAGCAGCTTGGGGGGGAGTAGCGGGAGGTCCTACGAGCAGTACTTC.

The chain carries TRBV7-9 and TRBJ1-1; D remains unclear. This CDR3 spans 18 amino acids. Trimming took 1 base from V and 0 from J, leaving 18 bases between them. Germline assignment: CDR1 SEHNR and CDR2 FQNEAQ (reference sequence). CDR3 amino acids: CASSLGVRRETVNTEAFF. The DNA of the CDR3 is TGTGCCAGCAGCTTAGGTGTAAGGCGCGAGACTGTGAACACTGAAGCTTTCTTT.

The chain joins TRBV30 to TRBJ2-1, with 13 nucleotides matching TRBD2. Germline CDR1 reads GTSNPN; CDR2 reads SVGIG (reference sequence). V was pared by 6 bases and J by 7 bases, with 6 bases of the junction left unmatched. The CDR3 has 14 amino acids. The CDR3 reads CACGLAGVSNEQFF. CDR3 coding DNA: TGTGCCTGTGGACTAGCGGGAGTGTCAAATGAGCAGTTCTTC.

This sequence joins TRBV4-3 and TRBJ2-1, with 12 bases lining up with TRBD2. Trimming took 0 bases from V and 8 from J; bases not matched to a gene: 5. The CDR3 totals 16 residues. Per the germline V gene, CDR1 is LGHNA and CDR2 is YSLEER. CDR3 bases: TGCGCCAGCAGCCAAGAACTAGCGGGAGGTTCCCATGAGCAGTTCTTC. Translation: CASSQELAGGSHEQFF.

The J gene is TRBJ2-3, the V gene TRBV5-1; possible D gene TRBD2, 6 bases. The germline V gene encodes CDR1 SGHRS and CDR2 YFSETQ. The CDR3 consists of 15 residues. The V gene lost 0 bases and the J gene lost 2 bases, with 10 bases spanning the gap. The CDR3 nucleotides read TGCGCCAGCAGCTTGGAAGGGACTTACACAGATACGCAGTATTTT. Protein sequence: CASSLEGTYTDTQYF.

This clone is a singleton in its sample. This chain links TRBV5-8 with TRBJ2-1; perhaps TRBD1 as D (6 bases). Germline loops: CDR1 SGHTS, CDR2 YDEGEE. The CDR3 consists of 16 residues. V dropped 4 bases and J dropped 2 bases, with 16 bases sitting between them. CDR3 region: CASSHSGANPYNEQFF. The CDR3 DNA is TGTGCCAGCAGCCATTCAGGGGCGAACCCCTACAATGAGCAGTTCTTC.

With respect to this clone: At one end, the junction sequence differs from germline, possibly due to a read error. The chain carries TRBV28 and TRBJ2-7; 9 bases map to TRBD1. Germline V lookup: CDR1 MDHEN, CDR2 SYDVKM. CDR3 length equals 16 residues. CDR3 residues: CASSLLASTGQGQSFF. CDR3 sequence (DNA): TGTGCCAGCAGTTTATTAGCCAGCACGGGACAGGGCCAGTCGTTCTTC.

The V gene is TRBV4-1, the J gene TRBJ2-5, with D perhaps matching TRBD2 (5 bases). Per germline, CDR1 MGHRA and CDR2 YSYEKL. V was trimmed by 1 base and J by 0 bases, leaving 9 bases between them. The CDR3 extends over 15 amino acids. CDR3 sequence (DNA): TGCGCCAGCAGCCAAGGGAAAGCGGACCAAGAGACCCAGTACTTC. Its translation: CASSQGKADQETQYF.

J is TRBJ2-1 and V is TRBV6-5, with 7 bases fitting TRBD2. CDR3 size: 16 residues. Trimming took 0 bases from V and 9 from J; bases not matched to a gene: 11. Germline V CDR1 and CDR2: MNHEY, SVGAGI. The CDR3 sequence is CASSYSRQREGSEQFF. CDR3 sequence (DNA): TGTGCCAGCAGTTACTCGAGGCAGCGGGAAGGGAGTGAGCAGTTCTTC.

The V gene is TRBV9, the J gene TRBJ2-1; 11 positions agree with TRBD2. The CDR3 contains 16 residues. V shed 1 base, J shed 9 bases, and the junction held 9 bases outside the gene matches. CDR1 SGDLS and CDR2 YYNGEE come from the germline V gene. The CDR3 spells CASSVLAGGDAPEQFF. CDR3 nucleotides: TGTGCCAGCAGCGTACTAGCGGGAGGTGATGCGCCTGAGCAGTTCTTC.

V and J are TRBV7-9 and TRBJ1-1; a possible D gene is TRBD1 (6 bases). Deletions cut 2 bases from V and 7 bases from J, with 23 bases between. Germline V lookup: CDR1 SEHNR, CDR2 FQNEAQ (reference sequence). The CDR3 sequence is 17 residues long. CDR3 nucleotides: TGTGCCAGCAGCTTAAACCCCTCATGGGGGCTCCTCGGTGAAGCTTTCTTT. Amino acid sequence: CASSLNPSWGLLGEAFF.

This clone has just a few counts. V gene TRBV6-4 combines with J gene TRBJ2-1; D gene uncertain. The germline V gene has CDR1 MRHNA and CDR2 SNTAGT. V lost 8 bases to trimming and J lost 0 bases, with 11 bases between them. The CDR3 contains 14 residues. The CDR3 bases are TGTGCCAGCCGCTACTCGAGCTCCTACAATGAGCAGTTCTTC. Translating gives CASRYSSSYNEQFF.

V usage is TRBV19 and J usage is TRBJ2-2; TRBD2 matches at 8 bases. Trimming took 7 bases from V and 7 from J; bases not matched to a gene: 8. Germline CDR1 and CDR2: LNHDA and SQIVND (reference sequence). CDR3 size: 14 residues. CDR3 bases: TGTGCCAGTACGAGCGGGAGTAAGGTCGGGGAGCTGTTTTTT. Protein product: CASTSGSKVGELFF.